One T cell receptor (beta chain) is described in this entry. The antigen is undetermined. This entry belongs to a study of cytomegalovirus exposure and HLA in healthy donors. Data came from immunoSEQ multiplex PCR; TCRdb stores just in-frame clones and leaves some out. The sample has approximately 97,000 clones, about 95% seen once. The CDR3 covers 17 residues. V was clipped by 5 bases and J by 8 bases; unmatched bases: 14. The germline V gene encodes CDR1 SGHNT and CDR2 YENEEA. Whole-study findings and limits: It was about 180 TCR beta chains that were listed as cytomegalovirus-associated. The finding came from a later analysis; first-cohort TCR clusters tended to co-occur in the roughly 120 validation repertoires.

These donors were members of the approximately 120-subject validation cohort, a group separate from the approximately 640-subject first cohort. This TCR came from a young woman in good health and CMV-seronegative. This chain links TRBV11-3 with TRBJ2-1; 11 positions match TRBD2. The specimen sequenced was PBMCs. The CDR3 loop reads CASSARLAGGGVHEQFF. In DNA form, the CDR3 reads TGTGCCAGCAGCGCACGCCTAGCGGGGGGAGGTGTCCATGAGCAGTTCTTC.